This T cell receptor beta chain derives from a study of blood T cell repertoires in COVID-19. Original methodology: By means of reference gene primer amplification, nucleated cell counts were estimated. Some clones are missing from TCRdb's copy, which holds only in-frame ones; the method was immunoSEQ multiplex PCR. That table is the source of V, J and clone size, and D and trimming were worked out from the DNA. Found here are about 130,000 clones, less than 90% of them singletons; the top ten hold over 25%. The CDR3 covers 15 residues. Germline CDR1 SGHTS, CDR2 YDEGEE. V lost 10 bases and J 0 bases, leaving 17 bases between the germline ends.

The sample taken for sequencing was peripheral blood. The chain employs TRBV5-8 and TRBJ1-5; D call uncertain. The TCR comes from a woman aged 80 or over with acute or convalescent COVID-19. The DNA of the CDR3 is TGTGCCGGGAACGGCGGGAAGTATAGCAATCAGCCCCAGCATTTT. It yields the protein CAGNGGKYSNQPQHF.